These 2 T cell receptor beta chains came from one sample sequenced in a study of control samples from healthy donors and cancer patients. Profiling relied on immunoSEQ multiplex PCR, and the TCRdb table lists in-frame clones only, not all of them. The sample lists 90,000 to 100,000 clones, 90% occurring once. Material for sequencing was blood. These receptors all stem from a woman aged 18-29 years in good health.

The chain uses TRBV27 and TRBJ1-2, with a weak D call TRBD1 (5 bases). V was shortened by 6 bases and J by 4 bases, with 30 bases between the two germline ends. The CDR3 has 19 residues. The germline V gene encodes CDR1 MNHEY and CDR2 SMNVEV (reference sequence). CDR3 nucleotides: TGTGCCAGCAGAAGTTCCTTCCCGTTGCGTAGGGGATTGGGCTATGGCTACACCTTC. Translated: CASRSSFPLRRGLGYGYTF.

V usage is TRBV19 and J usage is TRBJ2-5, with D possibly matching TRBD2 (5 bases). The CDR3 has 13 amino acids. Germline V CDR1 and CDR2: LNHDA, SQIVND (reference sequence). The V and J ends lost 4 bases and 1 base respectively, with 7 bases between them. The CDR3 sequence is CASSSGLQETQYF. CDR3 coding DNA: TGTGCCAGTAGTAGCGGGCTCCAAGAGACCCAGTACTTC.